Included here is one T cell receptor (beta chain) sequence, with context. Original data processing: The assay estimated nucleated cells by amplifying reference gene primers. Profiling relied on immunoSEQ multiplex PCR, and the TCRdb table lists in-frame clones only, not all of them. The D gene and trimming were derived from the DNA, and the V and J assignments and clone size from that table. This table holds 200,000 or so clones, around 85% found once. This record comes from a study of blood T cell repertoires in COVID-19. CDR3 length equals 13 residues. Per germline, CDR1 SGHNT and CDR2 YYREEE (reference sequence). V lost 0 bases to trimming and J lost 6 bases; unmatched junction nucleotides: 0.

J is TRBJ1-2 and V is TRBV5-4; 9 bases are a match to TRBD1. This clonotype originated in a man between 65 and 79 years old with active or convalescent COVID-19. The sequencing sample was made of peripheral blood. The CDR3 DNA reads TGTGCCAGCAGCTTGGACAGGGGGCATGGCTACACCTTC. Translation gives CASSLDRGHGYTF.